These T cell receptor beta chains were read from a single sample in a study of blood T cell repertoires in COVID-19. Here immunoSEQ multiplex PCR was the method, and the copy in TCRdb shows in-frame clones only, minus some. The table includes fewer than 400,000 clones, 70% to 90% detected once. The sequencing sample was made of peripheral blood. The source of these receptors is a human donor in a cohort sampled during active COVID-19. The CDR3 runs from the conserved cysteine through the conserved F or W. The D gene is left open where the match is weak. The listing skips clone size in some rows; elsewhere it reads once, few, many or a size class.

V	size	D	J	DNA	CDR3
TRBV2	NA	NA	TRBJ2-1	TGTGCCAGCAAAAAGACCCGCCCGGGGTTCGATGAGCAGTTCTTC	CASKKTRPGFDEQFF
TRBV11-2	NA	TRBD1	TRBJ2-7	TGTGCCAGCAGCCAGGACAGGGTGGGCTACGAGCAGTACTTC	CASSQDRVGYEQYF
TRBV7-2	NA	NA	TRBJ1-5	TGTGCCAGCAGCTTAAGGAGCTCCGATCAGCCCCAGCATTTT	CASSLRSSDQPQHF
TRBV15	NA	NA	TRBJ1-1	TGTGCCACCAGCAGAGACGAGCCTTCAATGGCTGAAGCTTTCTTT	CATSRDEPSMAEAFF
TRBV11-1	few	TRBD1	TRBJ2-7	TGTGCCAGCAGCTTCAACCGGGACAGGGACTACGAGCAGTACTTC	CASSFNRDRDYEQYF
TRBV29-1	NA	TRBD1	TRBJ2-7	TGCAGCGTTTCACAGGGGGAGCCCTACGAGCAGTACTTC	CSVSQGEPYEQYF
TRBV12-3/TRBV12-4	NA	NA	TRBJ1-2	TGTGCCAGCAGCCGCGGGGGTGGCTATGGCTACACCTTC	CASSRGGGYGYTF
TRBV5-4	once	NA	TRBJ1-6	TGTGCCAGCAGCCCCGCGGCAGCCCTTAATTCACCCCTCCACTTT	CASSPAAALNSPLHF
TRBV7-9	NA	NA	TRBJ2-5	TGTGCCAGCAGCTTAGGGCAGATCCAAGAGACCCAGTACTTC	CASSLGQIQETQYF
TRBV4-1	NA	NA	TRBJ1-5	TGCGCCAGCAGCCAAGTGAAAGGGGAGGCTCAGCCCCAGCATTTT	CASSQVKGEAQPQHF
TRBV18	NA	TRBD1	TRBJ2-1	TGTGCCAGCTCACCTGGGACAGATGACAATGAGCAGTTCTTC	CASSPGTDDNEQFF
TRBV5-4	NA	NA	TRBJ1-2	TGTGCCAGCAGGCGTCAAGGGGGGGGGACAAACTATGGCTACACCTTC	CASRRQGGGTNYGYTF
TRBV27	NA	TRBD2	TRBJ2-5	TGTGCCAGCCCCCGGGAGGAGCGGGAGGCTGGGACCCAGTACTTC	CASPREEREAGTQYF
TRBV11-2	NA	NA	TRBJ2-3	TGTGCCAGCAGCTTAGGCACCCAGCGGAGCACAGATACGCAGTATTTT	CASSLGTQRSTDTQYF
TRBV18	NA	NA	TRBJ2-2	TGTGCCACCAAAACCACAATCCAGGGGAACACCGGGGAGCTGTTTTTT	CATKTTIQGNTGELFF
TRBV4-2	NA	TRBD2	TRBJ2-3	TGTGCCAGCAGCCAAAATCCCTATAGCGGGGGGGACACAGATACGCAGTATTTT	CASSQNPYSGGDTDTQYF
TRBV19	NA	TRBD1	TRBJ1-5	TGTGCCAGTGACACCGGGACAGGTAGCAATCAGCCCCAGCATTTT	CASDTGTGSNQPQHF
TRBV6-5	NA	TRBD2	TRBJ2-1	TGTGCAAGCACAAAGGGCGGGAGGGCATACAATGAGCAGTTCTTC	CASTKGGRAYNEQFF
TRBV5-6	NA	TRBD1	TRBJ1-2	TGTGCCAGCAGCCTGAACTTACAGGGGGCGGGCTACACCTTC	CASSLNLQGAGYTF
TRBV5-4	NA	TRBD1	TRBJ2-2	TGTGCCAGCAGCTTCGACAGGGGGTTCACCGGGGAGCTGTTTTTT	CASSFDRGFTGELFF
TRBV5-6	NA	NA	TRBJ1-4	TGTGCCAGCAGCTTGAGCAGAAGTATACCCGGGGATGAAAAACTGTTTTTT	CASSLSRSIPGDEKLFF
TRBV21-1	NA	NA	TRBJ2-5	TGTGCCAGCAGCCCCATGGGCCGACAAGAGACCCAGTACTTC	CASSPMGRQETQYF
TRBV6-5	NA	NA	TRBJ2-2	TGTGCCAGCAGTTTGCTACCGGCGGAGGAGCTGTTTTTT	CASSLLPAEELFF
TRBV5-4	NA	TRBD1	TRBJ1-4	TGTGCCAGCAGCTTGCAGGGGGCACGGGAAAAACTGTTTTTT	CASSLQGAREKLFF
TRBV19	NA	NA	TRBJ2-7	TGTGCCAGTAGAAGGCAGGCGAATACAAACTACGAGCAGTACTTC	CASRRQANTNYEQYF